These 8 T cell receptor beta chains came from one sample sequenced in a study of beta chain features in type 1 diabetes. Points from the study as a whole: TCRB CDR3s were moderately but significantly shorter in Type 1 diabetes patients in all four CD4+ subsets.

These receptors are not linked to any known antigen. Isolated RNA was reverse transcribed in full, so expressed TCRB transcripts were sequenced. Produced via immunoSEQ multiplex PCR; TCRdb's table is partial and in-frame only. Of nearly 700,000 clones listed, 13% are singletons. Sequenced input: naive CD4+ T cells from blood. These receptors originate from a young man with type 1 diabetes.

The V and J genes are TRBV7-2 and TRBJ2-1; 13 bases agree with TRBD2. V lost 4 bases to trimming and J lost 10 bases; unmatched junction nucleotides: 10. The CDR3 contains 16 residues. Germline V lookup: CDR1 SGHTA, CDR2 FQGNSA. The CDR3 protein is CASSSGTSGAKREQFF. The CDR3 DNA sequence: TGTGCCAGCAGCTCCGGGACTAGCGGGGCCAAAAGGGAGCAGTTCTTC.

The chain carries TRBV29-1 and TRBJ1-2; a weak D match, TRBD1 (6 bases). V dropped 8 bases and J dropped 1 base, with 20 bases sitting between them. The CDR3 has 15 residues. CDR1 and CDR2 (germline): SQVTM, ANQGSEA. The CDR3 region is CSSSGGAGVNYGYTF. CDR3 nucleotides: TGCAGCTCCTCTGGGGGGGCAGGGGTTAACTATGGCTACACCTTC.

As DNA, the CDR3 is TGTGCCAGCAGCCAAGGACCCGGGACAGGTTACAATGAGCAGTTCTTC. Translated: CASSQGPGTGYNEQFF. The chain uses TRBV14 and TRBJ2-1, with 8 bases aligning to TRBD1. The germline gives CDR1 SGHDN, CDR2 FVKESK. Unmatched junction bases numbered 6, after V lost 1 base and J lost 4 bases. The CDR3 has 16 amino acids.

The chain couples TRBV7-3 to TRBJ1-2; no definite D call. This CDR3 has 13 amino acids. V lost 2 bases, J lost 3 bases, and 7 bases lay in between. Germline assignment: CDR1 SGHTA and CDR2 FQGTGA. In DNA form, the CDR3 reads TGTGCCAGCAGCTTAGGCTGGGACTATGGCTACACCTTC. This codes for CASSLGWDYGYTF.

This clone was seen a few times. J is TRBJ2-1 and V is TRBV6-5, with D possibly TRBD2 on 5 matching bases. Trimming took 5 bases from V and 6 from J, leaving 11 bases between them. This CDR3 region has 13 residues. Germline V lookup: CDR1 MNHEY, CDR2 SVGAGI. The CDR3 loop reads CASSVAGLNEQFF. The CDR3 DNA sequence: TGTGCCAGCAGTGTCGCCGGACTCAATGAGCAGTTCTTC.

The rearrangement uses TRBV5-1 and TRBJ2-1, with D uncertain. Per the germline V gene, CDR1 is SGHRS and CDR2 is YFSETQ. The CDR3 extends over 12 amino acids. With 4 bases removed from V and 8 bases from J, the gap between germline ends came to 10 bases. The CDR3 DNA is TGCGCCAGCAGCCTGATAGTGGATGAGCAGTTCTTC. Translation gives CASSLIVDEQFF. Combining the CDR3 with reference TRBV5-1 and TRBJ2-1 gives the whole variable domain KAGVTQTPRYLIKTRGQQVTLSCSPISGHRSVSWYQQTPGQGLQFLFEYFSETQRNKGNFPGRFSGRQFSNSRSEMNVSTLELGDSALYLCASSLIVDEQFFGPGTRLTVL.

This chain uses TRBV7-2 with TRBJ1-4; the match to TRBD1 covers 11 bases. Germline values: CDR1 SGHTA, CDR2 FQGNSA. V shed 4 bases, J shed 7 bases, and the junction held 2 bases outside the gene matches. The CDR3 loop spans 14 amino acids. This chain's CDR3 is CASSSGQGGEKLFF. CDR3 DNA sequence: TGTGCCAGCAGCTCGGGACAGGGGGGTGAAAAACTGTTTTTT. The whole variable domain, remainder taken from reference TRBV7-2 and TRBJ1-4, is GAGVSQSPSNKVTEKGKDVELRCDPISGHTALYWYRQSLGQGLEFLIYFQGNSAPDKSGLPSDRFSAERTGGSVSTLTIQRTQQEDSAVYLCASSSGQGGEKLFFGSGTQLSVL.

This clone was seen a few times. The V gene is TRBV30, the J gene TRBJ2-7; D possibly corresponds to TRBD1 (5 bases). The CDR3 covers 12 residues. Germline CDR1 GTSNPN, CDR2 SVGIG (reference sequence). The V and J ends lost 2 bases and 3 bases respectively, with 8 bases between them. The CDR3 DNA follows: TGTGCCTGGAGTCGACAGTTCTACGAGCAGTACTTC. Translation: CAWSRQFYEQYF.